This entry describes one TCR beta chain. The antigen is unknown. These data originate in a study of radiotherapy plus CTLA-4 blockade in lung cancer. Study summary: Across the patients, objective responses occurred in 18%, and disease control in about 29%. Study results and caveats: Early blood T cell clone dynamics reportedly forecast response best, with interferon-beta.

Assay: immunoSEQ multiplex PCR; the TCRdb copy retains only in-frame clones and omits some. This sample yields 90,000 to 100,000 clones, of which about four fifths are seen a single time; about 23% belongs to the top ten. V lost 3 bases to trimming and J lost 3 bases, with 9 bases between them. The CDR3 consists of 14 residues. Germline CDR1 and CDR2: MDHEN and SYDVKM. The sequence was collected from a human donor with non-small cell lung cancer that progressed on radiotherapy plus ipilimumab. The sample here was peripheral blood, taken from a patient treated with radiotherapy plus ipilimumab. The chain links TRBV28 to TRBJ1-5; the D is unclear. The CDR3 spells CASSFRETNQPQHF. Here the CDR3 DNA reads TGTGCCAGCAGTTTTAGAGAAACCAATCAGCCCCAGCATTTT.